This T cell receptor (beta chain) emerged from a study of blood T cell repertoires in COVID-19. Germline V lookup: CDR1 MGHDK, CDR2 SYGVNS. There are 14 residues in the CDR3. Deletions cut 1 base from V and 1 base from J, with 7 bases between. Generated by immunoSEQ multiplex PCR, the TCRdb table keeps only in-frame clones and is missing some. Of 53,000 or so clones listed, 85% to 95% are singletons. The rearrangement links TRBV25-1 to TRBJ1-1, with D hard to call. The TCR originated in a human donor in a cohort sampled during active COVID-19. Material for sequencing was peripheral blood. The CDR3 reads CASSESGRNTEAFF. In nucleotides, the CDR3 is TGTGCCAGCAGTGAATCCGGTCGGAACACTGAAGCTTTCTTT.